A single sample gave rise to the 32 T cell receptor beta chains below, sequenced in a study of T cell repertoires in ileal Crohn's disease. The table came from immunoSEQ multiplex PCR; TCRdb's copy has only in-frame clones and leaves some out. The data contain approximately 15,000 clones, 75% to 85% of them singletons. Sequenced input: ileal tissue. These receptors all come from an adult with Crohn's disease.

The V call is TRBV6-1, the J call TRBJ2-2, with TRBD1 matching 7 bases. CDR3 length: 15 amino acids. Germline values: CDR1 MNHNS, CDR2 SASEGT. Trimming cost V 6 bases and J 6 bases; bases outside gene matches: 10. As DNA, the CDR3 is TGTGCCAGCAGGCCTACCACAGGGGTAGCCGGGGAGCTGTTTTTT. Its translation: CASRPTTGVAGELFF.

This chain uses TRBV27 with TRBJ2-7; 7 bases agree with TRBD1. The CDR3 is 14 residues long. The ends lost 0 bases at V and 5 bases at J; junction bases unmatched: 4. Germline CDR1 is MNHEY and CDR2 is SMNVEV (reference sequence). The CDR3 DNA follows: TGTGCCAGCAGTTTATCGTATACAGGGGACGAGCAGTACGTC. Its protein product is CASSLSYTGDEQYV.

This clone turned up a few times. The genes are TRBV7-9 and TRBJ1-2; 8 bases agree with TRBD1. V lost 5 bases and J lost 8; bases outside the gene matches: 7. This CDR3 region has 13 residues. Germline CDR1 is SEHNR and CDR2 is FQNEAQ (reference sequence). The CDR3 sequence is CASSLLDRVGYTF. In DNA, the CDR3 is TGTGCCAGCAGCCTCCTGGACAGGGTCGGCTACACCTTC.

The chain recombines TRBV5-6 with TRBJ1-6, with TRBD1 matching over 7 bases. The CDR3 totals 14 residues. CDR1 is SGHDT and CDR2 is YYEEEE in the germline V gene. V dropped 4 bases and J dropped 7; count of bases not matched to a gene: 5. CDR3 nucleotides: TGTGCCAGCAGCGTAATACAGGGGAATTCACCCCTCCACTTT. Its protein product is CASSVIQGNSPLHF.

V gene TRBV7-8 combines with J gene TRBJ2-5; possible D gene TRBD1, 5 bases. The V gene's germline CDR1 is SGHVS and CDR2 FQNEAQ. The CDR3 has 13 amino acids. The germline V and J ends were trimmed by 2 bases and 2 bases, with 6 bases remaining between them. The CDR3 bases are TGTGCCAGCAGCTTACCAGGGCAAGAGACCCAGTACTTC. Its protein is CASSLPGQETQYF.

This sequence joins TRBV7-9 and TRBJ1-1; TRBD1 agrees at 8 bases. Per the germline V gene, CDR1 is SEHNR and CDR2 is FQNEAQ (reference sequence). This CDR3 region has 14 residues. The V gene end was trimmed by 0 bases and the J gene end by 4 bases; junction bases not matched to a gene: 1. CDR3 sequence (DNA): TGTGCCAGCAGCTTAGCGACAGGGGCCACTGAAGCTTTCTTT. It codes for CASSLATGATEAFF.

This clone was recorded a few times. The chain links TRBV5-6 to TRBJ2-7; 7 nucleotides line up with TRBD1. The V segment lost 0 bases and the J segment 5 bases; nucleotides outside the gene matches: 11. The germline V gene encodes CDR1 SGHDT and CDR2 YYEEEE. The CDR3 is 16 residues long. CDR3 region: CASSLDRGPLLHEQYF. The DNA of the CDR3 is TGTGCCAGCAGCTTGGACAGGGGTCCCCTTCTCCACGAGCAGTACTTC.

This chain joins TRBV11-3 and TRBJ2-1; 13 bases are a match to TRBD2. The trim removed 10 bases at V and 5 bases at J, leaving 2 bases unmatched. Germline V gene data show CDR1 as SGHNT and CDR2 as YENEEA. This CDR3 has 13 residues. CDR3: CAIGLAGDNEQFF. The DNA for the CDR3 is TGTGCCATCGGACTAGCGGGGGACAATGAGCAGTTCTTC.

The chain links TRBV7-9 to TRBJ2-7; D is uncertain. The V end lost 3 bases, the J end lost 2 bases, and 8 bases lay between the germline ends. The length of the CDR3 is 13 residues. Per germline, CDR1 SEHNR and CDR2 FQNEAQ (reference sequence). The CDR3 spells CASSLASPYEQYF. The CDR3 coding sequence is TGTGCCAGCAGCTTGGCCAGTCCCTACGAGCAGTACTTC.

V gene TRBV6-6 combines with J gene TRBJ1-6, with a possible D match to TRBD1 (5 bases). The CDR3 has 14 residues. The germline V gene encodes CDR1 MNHNY and CDR2 SVGAGI (reference sequence). V shed 2 bases and J shed 7 bases, with 9 bases lying between them. CDR3 sequence: CASSYPQENSPLHF. CDR3 in DNA: TGTGCCAGCAGTTACCCACAGGAGAATTCACCCCTCCACTTT.

In DNA form, the CDR3 reads TGCAGCGTTGAAGGGGCGAGCGGGCCCTCTCTCAATGAGCAGTTCTTC. This sequence encodes CSVEGASGPSLNEQFF. The V call is TRBV29-1, the J call TRBJ2-1, with D maybe TRBD2 (6 bases). Germline CDR1 is SQVTM and CDR2 is ANQGSEA. V was shortened by 1 base and J by 6 bases, with 19 bases between the two germline ends. The CDR3 totals 16 residues.

This clone was detected once. The chain carries TRBV29-1 and TRBJ1-1, with 8 bases lining up with TRBD1. Unmatched junction bases numbered 7, after V lost 5 bases and J lost 5 bases. Looked up from germline, CDR1 is SQVTM and CDR2 is ANQGSEA. The CDR3 has 13 amino acids. CDR3 in amino acids: CSVRDRGGTEAFF. CDR3 nucleotides: TGCAGCGTTCGCGACAGGGGAGGGACTGAAGCTTTCTTT.

The sample holds a few counts of this clone. This chain links TRBV5-1 with TRBJ1-3; 8 nucleotides match TRBD1. The CDR3 covers 16 residues. The V gene end was trimmed by 5 bases and the J gene end by 0 bases; junction bases not matched to a gene: 7. Germline CDR1 and CDR2: SGHRS and YFSETQ. In nucleotides, the CDR3 is TGCGCCAGCAGTCGTTCGGGACAGGACTCTGGAAACACCATATATTTT. It yields the protein CASSRSGQDSGNTIYF.

This clone occurred once. This chain connects TRBV28 to TRBJ2-1, with TRBD2 identical over 8 bases. Germline assignment: CDR1 MDHEN and CDR2 SYDVKM. This CDR3 region has 19 residues. Trimming removed 3 bases from V and 8 bases from J; junction bases left unmatched: 21. CDR3 loop: CASSLTLSSERGIKDEQFF. In DNA form, the CDR3 reads TGTGCCAGCAGTTTGACCCTCTCGAGTGAGCGGGGGATTAAGGATGAGCAGTTCTTC.

The chain recombines TRBV19 with TRBJ1-1; 11 bases align to TRBD1. The length of the CDR3 is 15 residues. V was clipped by 5 bases and J by 3 bases; unmatched bases: 5. Germline CDR1 is LNHDA and CDR2 is SQIVND (reference sequence). This CDR3 reads CASSGDRGKHTEAFF. The CDR3 DNA reads as TGTGCCAGTAGTGGGGACAGGGGGAAACACACTGAAGCTTTCTTT.

This chain connects TRBV28 to TRBJ1-2, with 8 bases lining up with TRBD1. The V gene end was trimmed by 5 bases and the J gene end by 7 bases; junction bases not matched to a gene: 3. Germline loops: CDR1 MDHEN, CDR2 SYDVKM. The CDR3 loop spans 12 amino acids. The CDR3, as DNA: TGTGCCAGCAGTCTGGGGACAGGTGGCTACACCTTC. Translation gives CASSLGTGGYTF.

J is TRBJ1-4 and V is TRBV7-2, with D perhaps matching TRBD1 (6 bases). There are 14 residues in the CDR3. Per germline, CDR1 SGHTA and CDR2 FQGNSA. Between the trimmed V and J ends, which lost 5 bases and 4 bases, there was a span of 11 bases. CDR3 bases: TGTGCCAGCAGCCTAACAGGGAGTAATGAAAAACTGTTTTTT. The encoded protein is CASSLTGSNEKLFF.

On this clone itself: The sample holds other DNA sequences that translate to the same CDR3. The gene calls are TRBV9 and TRBJ2-1; no reliable D call. Trimming took off 3 bases at V and 6 bases at J, with 10 bases between the two ends. The CDR3 loop spans 13 amino acids. Germline V gives CDR1 SGDLS, CDR2 YYNGEE. CDR3 DNA sequence: TGTGCCAGCAGCGCGTCTCGAGGCAATGAGCAGTTCTTC. It is translated as CASSASRGNEQFF.

V usage is TRBV6-5 and J usage is TRBJ1-5, with D hard to call. CDR3 length: 13 amino acids. Germline values: CDR1 MNHEY, CDR2 SVGAGI. V lost 2 bases and J 7 bases, leaving 9 bases between the germline ends. The DNA for the CDR3 is TGTGCCAGCAGTTACACGTCAGAACAGCCCCAGCATTTT. This gives the protein CASSYTSEQPQHF.

The chain employs TRBV5-4 and TRBJ1-2; 7 positions match TRBD1. Germline trimming cut 0 bases from V and 8 bases from J; bases unmatched to any gene: 10. The V gene's germline CDR1 is SGHNT and CDR2 YYREEE (reference sequence). CDR3 length: 15 amino acids. The CDR3 reads CASSLVGQPPWGYTF. The CDR3 nucleotides are TGTGCCAGCAGCTTGGTGGGACAGCCACCTTGGGGCTACACCTTC.

The gene calls are TRBV4-1 and TRBJ2-5; no firm D call. Germline V gives CDR1 MGHRA, CDR2 YSYEKL. The CDR3 extends over 13 amino acids. Trimming removed 5 bases at V and 5 bases at J, with 12 bases between. The CDR3 nucleotides are TGCGCCAGCAGCTCCCTAGGTGGGGAGACCCAGTACTTC. Its protein product is CASSSLGGETQYF.

The chain couples TRBV6-1 to TRBJ1-2; TRBD1 might be the D (5 bases). V was clipped by 4 bases and J by 6 bases, with 6 bases between them. This CDR3 is 11 amino acids long. From germline, CDR1 is MNHNS and CDR2 SASEGT. In DNA, the CDR3 is TGTGCCAGCAGTGGGGGGGATGGCTACACCTTC. Translating it yields CASSGGDGYTF.

V gene TRBV4-3 combines with J gene TRBJ2-1, with 8 nucleotides matching TRBD1. Germline values: CDR1 LGHNA, CDR2 YSLEER. Trimming cost V 1 base and J 8 bases; bases outside gene matches: 13. The CDR3 runs to 17 residues. The CDR3 DNA sequence: TGCGCCAGCAGCCAAGTCCTAAGATCCTTGACAGGGGATGAGCAGTTCTTC. Translation gives CASSQVLRSLTGDEQFF.

This chain links TRBV11-2 with TRBJ2-1, with 11 bases matching TRBD2. J lost 6 bases, V lost 5 bases, and 12 bases had no gene match. CDR3 length: 17 residues. Germline CDR1 is SGHAT and CDR2 is FQNNGV. The CDR3 sequence is CASSPTILAGVSNEQFF. The DNA of the CDR3 is TGTGCCAGCAGCCCTACTATACTAGCGGGGGTTAGCAATGAGCAGTTCTTC. Based on the CDR3 plus reference TRBV11-2 and TRBJ2-1, the full variable domain is EAGVAQSPRYKIIEKRQSVAFWCNPISGHATLYWYQQILGQGPKLLIQFQNNGVVDDSQLPKDRFSAERLKGVDSTLKIQPAKLEDSAVYLCASSPTILAGVSNEQFFGPGTRLTVL.

This sequence joins TRBV18 and TRBJ1-5; 8 nucleotides agree with TRBD1. Germline CDR1 and CDR2: KGHSH and LQKENI. The trim removed 6 bases at V and 7 bases at J, leaving 11 bases unmatched. CDR3 length: 15 residues. The CDR3 region is CASSLGQGTGQPQHF. CDR3 nucleotides: TGTGCCAGCTCCCTAGGACAGGGTACAGGACAGCCCCAGCATTTT.

This CDR3 is CASSDVAGLQETQYF. CDR3 nucleotide sequence: TGTGCCAGCAGTGACGTAGCGGGCTTACAAGAGACCCAGTACTTC. The J gene is TRBJ2-5, the V gene TRBV6-6; TRBD2 aligns across 7 bases. Unmatched junction bases numbered 8, after V lost 5 bases and J lost 2 bases. The CDR3 contains 15 residues. From germline, CDR1 is MNHNY and CDR2 SVGAGI (reference sequence).

This clone was seen more than once but under ten times. The gene calls are TRBV13 and TRBJ1-3, with 8 positions matching TRBD1. There are 15 residues in the CDR3. In germline, CDR1 is PRHDT, CDR2 FYEKMQ (reference sequence). V was clipped by 5 bases and J by 4 bases; unmatched bases: 7. The CDR3 reads CASSIGQGKGNTIYF. For the CDR3, the DNA is TGTGCCAGCAGCATCGGACAGGGAAAGGGAAACACCATATATTTT. Full variable domain (outside the CDR3, taken from reference TRBV13 and TRBJ1-3): AAGVIQSPRHLIKEKRETATLKCYPIPRHDTVYWYQQGPGQDPQFLISFYEKMQSDKGSIPDRFSAQQFSDYHSELNMSSLELGDSALYFCASSIGQGKGNTIYFGEGSWLTVV.

The chain combines TRBV18 with TRBJ2-3; 11 bases match TRBD2. Trimming removed 3 bases from V and 5 bases from J; junction bases left unmatched: 7. The CDR3 runs to 16 residues. The V gene's germline CDR1 is KGHSH and CDR2 LQKENI. The DNA of the CDR3 is TGTGCCAGCTCACCCACTAGCGGGAGATCGGTAGATACGCAGTATTTT. Translated: CASSPTSGRSVDTQYF.

This clone came up once. V is TRBV19 and J is TRBJ1-2; no clear D. The CDR3 is made up of 13 amino acids. Trimming cost V 4 bases and J 6 bases, with 12 bases left between them. CDR1 and CDR2 (germline): LNHDA, SQIVND (reference sequence). The CDR3 DNA follows: TGTGCCAGTAGTACGCCGGCGGGGAATGGCTACACCTTC. Protein product: CASSTPAGNGYTF.

This chain connects TRBV30 to TRBJ2-2; D perhaps matches TRBD2 (6 bases). CDR3 size: 13 residues. CDR1 and CDR2 (germline): GTSNPN, SVGIG (reference sequence). V was shortened by 2 bases and J by 6 bases, with 10 bases between the two germline ends. CDR3 sequence: CAWSLAAAGELFF. Here the CDR3 DNA reads TGTGCCTGGAGTTTAGCGGCCGCCGGGGAGCTGTTTTTT.

The V and J genes are TRBV9 and TRBJ1-2; TRBD1 matches 7 bases. The CDR3 runs 15 residues. Germline V lookup: CDR1 SGDLS, CDR2 YYNGEE. V lost 2 bases, J lost 1 base, and 5 bases stayed unmatched. The CDR3 region is CASSVFDRVNYGYTF. The CDR3, as DNA: TGTGCCAGCAGCGTTTTTGACAGGGTTAACTATGGCTACACCTTC.

This clone appeared a few times. The V and J genes are TRBV6-4 and TRBJ2-1; 16 bases are a match to TRBD2. V gave up 3 bases and J gave up 7 bases; unmatched junction bases: 6. CDR1 and CDR2 (germline): MRHNA, SNTAGT. This CDR3 region has 17 residues. DNA for the CDR3: TGTGCCAGCAGTGAATTCCCGGGACTAGCGGGGGGGAATGAGCAGTTCTTC. The encoded protein is CASSEFPGLAGGNEQFF.